The sample holds a few counts of the clone carrying this TCR beta chain. Its antigen remains unknown. This sample is drawn from a study of beta chain features in type 1 diabetes. After removal of 5 bases from V and 2 bases from J, the junction contained 6 bases not matched to a gene. Per germline, CDR1 SGHTA and CDR2 FQGNSA. The CDR3 runs 15 residues. Isolated RNA was reverse transcribed in full, so expressed TCRB transcripts were sequenced. Some clones are missing from TCRdb's copy, which holds only in-frame ones; the method was immunoSEQ multiplex PCR. In the table there are about 900,000 clones, roughly a sixth of which are singletons. Study outcomes and limitations: Sequencing the cDNA could make cells with high TCR expression show up more than they should. In type 1 diabetes patients, VDJ junctions had fewer insertions; deletions at these junctions were more frequent. PCR may have favored shorter templates equally in patients and controls.

The chain links TRBV7-2 to TRBJ2-1, with TRBD1 matching 7 bases. The sequencing input was naive CD4+ T cells from blood. The receptor was derived from a woman aged 18 to 35 in good health. In DNA, the CDR3 is TGTGCCAGCAGCGATGGACAGGTTCCCTACAATGAGCAGTTCTTC. Protein product: CASSDGQVPYNEQFF.